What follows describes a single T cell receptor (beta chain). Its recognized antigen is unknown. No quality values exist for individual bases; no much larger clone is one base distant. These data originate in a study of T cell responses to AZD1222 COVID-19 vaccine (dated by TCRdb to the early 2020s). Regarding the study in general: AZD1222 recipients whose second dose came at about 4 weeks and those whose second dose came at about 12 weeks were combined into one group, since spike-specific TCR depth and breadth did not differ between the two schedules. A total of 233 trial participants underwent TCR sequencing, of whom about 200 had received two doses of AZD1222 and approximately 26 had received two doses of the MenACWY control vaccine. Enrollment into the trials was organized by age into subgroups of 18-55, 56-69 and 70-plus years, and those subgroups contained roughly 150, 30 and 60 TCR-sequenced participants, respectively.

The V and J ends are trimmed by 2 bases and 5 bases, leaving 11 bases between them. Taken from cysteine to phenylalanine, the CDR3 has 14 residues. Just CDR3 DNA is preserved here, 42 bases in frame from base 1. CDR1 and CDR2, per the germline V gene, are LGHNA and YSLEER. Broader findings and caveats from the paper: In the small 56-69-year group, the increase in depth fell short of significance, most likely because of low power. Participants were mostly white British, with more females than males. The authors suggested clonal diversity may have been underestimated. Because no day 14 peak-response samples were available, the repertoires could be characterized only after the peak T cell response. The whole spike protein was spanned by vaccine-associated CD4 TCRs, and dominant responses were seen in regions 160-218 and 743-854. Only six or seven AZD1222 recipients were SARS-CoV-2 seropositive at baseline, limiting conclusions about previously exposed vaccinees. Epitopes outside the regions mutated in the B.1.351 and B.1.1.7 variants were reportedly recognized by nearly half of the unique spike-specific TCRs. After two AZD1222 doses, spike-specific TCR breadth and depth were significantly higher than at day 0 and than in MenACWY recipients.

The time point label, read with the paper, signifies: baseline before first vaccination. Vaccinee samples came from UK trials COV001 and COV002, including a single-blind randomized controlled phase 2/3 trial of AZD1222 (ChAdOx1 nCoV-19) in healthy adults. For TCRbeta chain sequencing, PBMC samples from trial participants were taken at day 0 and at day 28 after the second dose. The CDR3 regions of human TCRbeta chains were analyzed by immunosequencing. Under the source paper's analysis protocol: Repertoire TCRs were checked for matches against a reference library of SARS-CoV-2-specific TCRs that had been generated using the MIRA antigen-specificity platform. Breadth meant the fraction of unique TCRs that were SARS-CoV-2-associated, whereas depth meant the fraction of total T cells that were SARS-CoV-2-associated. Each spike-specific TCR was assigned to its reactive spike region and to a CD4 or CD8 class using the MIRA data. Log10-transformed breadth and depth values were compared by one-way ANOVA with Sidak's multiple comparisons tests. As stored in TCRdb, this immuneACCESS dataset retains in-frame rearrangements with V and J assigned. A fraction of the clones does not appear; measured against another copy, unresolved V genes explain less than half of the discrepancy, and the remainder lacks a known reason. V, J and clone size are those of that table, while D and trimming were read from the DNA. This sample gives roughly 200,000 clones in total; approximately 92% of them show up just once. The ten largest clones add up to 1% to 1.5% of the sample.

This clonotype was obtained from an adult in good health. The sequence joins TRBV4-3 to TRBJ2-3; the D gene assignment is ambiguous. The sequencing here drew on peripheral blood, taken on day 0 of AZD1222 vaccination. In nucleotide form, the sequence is TGCGCCAGCAGCCAACGCGCCGGGCGAGATACGCAGTATTTT. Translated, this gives CASSQRAGRDTQYF.